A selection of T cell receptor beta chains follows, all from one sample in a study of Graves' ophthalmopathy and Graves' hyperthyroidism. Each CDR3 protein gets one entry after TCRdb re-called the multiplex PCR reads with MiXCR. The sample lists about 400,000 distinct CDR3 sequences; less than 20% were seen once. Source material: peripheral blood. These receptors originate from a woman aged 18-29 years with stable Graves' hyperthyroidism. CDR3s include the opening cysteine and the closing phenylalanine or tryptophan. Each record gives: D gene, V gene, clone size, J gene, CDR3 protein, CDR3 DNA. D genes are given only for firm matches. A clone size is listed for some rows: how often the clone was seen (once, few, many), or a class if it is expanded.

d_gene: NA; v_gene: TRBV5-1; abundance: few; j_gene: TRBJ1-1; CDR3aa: CASSLSRGGLSTEAFF; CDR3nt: TGCGCCAGCAGCTTGTCGCGGGGAGGTTTGAGCACTGAAGCTTTCTTT
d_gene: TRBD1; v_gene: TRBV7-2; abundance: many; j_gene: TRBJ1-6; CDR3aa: CASSLSRGSSYNSPLHF; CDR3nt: TGTGCCAGCAGCTTATCCAGGGGGAGCTCCTATAATTCACCCCTCCACTTT
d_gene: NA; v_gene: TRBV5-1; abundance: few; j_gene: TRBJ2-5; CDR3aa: CATAAEESVTQYF; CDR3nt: TGCGCCACCGCCGCCGAGGAGTCCGTGACCCAGTACTTC
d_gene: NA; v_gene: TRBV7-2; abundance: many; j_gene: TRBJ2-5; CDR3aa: CASSLVGDGTQYF; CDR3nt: TGTGCCAGCAGCTTAGTGGGGGATGGGACCCAGTACTTC
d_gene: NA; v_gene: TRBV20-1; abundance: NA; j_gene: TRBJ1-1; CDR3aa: CSAPPRANTEAFF; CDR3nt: TGCAGTGCCCCCCCCAGGGCGAACACTGAAGCTTTCTTT
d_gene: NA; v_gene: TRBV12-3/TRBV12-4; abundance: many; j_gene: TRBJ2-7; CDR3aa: CASSLMRGSYEQYF; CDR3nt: TGTGCCAGCAGTTTAATGCGGGGCTCCTACGAGCAGTACTTC
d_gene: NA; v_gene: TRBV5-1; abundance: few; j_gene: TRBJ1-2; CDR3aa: CASSFSQSNYGYTF; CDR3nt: TGCGCCAGCAGCTTTTCTCAGAGTAACTATGGCTACACCTTC
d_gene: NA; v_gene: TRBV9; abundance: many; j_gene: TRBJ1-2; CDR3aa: CASSLLGEWNYGYTF; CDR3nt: TGTGCCAGCAGCCTGCTGGGGGAATGGAACTATGGCTACACCTTC
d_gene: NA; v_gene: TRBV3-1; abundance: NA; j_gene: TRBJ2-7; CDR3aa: CASSRRRESYEQYF; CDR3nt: TGTGCCAGCAGCCGCCGCAGGGAATCCTACGAGCAGTACTTC
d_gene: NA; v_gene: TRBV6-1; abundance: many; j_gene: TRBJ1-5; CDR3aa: CASLKGPDQPQHF; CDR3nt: TGTGCCAGTCTAAAGGGTCCTGATCAGCCCCAGCATTTT
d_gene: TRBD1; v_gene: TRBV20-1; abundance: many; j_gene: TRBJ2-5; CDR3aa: CSATLATGATETQYF; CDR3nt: TGCAGTGCTACCCTTGCGACAGGGGCGACGGAGACCCAGTACTTC
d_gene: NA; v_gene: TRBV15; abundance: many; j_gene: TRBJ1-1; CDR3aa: CATSRESSNTEAFF; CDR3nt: TGTGCCACCAGCAGAGAGTCGTCGAACACTGAAGCTTTCTTT
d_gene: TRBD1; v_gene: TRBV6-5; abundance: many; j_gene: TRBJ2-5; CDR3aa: CASSYSGGTGETQYF; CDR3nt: TGTGCCAGCAGTTACTCAGGGGGGACAGGAGAGACCCAGTACTTC
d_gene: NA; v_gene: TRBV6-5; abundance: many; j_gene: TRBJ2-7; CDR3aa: CASSRTGPYEQYF; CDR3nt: TGTGCCAGCAGCCGTACAGGCCCCTACGAGCAGTACTTC
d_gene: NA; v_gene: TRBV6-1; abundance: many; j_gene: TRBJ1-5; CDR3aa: CASSGGVTGYSNQPQHF; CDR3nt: TGTGCCAGCAGTGGGGGGGTTACAGGTTATAGCAATCAGCCCCAGCATTTT
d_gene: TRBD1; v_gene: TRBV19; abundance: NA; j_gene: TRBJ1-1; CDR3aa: CASSGDRGGFTEAFF; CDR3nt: TGTGCCAGTAGTGGAGACAGGGGCGGGTTCACTGAAGCTTTCTTT